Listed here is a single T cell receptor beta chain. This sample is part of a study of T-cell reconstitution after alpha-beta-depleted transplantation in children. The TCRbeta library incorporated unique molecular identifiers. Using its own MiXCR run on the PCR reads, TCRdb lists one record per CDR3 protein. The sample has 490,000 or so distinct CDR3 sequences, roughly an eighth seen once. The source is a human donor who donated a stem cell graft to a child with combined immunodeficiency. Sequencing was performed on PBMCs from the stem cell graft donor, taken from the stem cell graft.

The CDR3 spells CAWERDGRQYF. The DNA of the CDR3 is TGTGCCTGGGAACGGGACGGTCGGCAGTACTTC. The gene calls are TRBV30 and TRBJ2-7; D is possibly TRBD1 or TRBD2 (5 bases each). V dropped 5 bases and J dropped 9 bases, with 14 bases sitting between them. Per the germline V gene, CDR1 is GTSNPN and CDR2 is SVGIG (reference sequence). The CDR3 is made up of 11 amino acids.